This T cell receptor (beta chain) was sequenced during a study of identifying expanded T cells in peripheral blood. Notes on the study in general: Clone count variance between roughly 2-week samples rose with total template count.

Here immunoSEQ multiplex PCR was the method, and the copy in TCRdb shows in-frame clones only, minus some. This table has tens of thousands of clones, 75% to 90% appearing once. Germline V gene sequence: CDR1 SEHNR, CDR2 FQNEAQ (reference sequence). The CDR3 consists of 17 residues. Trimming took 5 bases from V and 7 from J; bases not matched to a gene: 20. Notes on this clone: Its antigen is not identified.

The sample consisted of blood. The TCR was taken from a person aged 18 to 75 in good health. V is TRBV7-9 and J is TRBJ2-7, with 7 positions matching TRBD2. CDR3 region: CASSPALGRAVVSEQYF. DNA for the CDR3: TGTGCCAGCAGCCCCGCGCTGGGGAGGGCCGTGGTGAGTGAGCAGTACTTC.